This T cell receptor beta chain derives from a study of T cells in Graves' hyperthyroidism and ophthalmopathy. Study conclusions and caveats: Blood shared most expanded thyroid clonotypes above 0.001. Model output signaled ophthalmopathy a median around 5.9 months ahead of onset.

Amplified regions were TCR beta CDR3 sequences from RNA transcripts. TCR CDR3 underwent first-round RT-PCR with the HTBI primer set. Via MiXCR, TCRdb re-called the multiplex PCR reads, giving one row per CDR3 protein. The sample contains about 560,000 distinct CDR3 sequences, 15% to 18% of which appear only once. Graves' hyperthyroidism qualified as stable when ophthalmopathy did not progress within 18 months. The study left out patients who had uncontrolled infection, other autoimmune disease, pregnancy or lactation. This clonotype turned up a few times. As yet, its antigen is unknown. J was trimmed by 1 base and V by 7 bases; bases with no gene match: 5. The CDR3 totals 15 residues. Germline assignment: CDR1 LNHDA and CDR2 SQIVND (reference sequence).

The receptor was isolated from a woman aged 25-40 years with Graves' hyperthyroidism. The gene calls are TRBV19 and TRBJ2-3, with 10 nucleotides matching TRBD1. Sequenced input: blood. This chain's CDR3 is CASNDRGQGTDTQYF. The CDR3 bases are TGTGCCAGTAATGACAGGGGGCAAGGCACAGATACGCAGTATTTT.